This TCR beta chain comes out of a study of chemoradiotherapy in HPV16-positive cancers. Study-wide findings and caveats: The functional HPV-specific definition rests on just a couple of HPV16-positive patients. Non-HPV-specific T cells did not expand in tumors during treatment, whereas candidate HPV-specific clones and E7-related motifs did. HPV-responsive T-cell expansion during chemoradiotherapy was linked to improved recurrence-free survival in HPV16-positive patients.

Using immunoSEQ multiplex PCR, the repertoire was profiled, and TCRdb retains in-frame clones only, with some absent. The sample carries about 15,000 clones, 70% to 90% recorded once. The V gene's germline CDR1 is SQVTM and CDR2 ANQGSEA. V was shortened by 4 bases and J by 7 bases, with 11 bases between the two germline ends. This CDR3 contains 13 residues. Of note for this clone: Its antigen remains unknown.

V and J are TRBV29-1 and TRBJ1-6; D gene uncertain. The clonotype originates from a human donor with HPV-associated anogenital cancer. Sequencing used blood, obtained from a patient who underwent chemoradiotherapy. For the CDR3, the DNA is TGCAGCGTTGCATGGGGAGACAATTCACCCCTCCACTTT. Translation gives CSVAWGDNSPLHF. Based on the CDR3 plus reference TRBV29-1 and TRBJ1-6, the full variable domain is SAVISQKPSRDICQRGTSLTIQCQVDSQVTMMFWYRQQPGQSLTLIATANQGSEATYESGFVIDKFPISRPNLTFSTLTVSNMSPEDSSIYLCSVAWGDNSPLHFGNGTRLTVT.